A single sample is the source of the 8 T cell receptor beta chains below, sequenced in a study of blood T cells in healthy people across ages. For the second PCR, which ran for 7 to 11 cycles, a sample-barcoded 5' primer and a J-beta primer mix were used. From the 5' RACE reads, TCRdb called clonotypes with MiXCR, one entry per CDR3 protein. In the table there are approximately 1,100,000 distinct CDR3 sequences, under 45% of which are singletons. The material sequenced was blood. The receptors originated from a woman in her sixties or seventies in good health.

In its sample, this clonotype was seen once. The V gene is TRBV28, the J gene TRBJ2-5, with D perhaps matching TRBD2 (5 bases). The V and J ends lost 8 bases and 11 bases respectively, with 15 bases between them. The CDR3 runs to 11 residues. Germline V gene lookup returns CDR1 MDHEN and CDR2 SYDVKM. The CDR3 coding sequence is TGTGCCAGCGGACTCCCCCATGAGCAGTACTTC. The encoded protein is CASGLPHEQYF.

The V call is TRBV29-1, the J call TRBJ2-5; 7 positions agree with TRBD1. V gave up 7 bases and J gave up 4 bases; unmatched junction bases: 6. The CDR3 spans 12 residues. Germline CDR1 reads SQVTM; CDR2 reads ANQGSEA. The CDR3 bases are TGCAGCGAGGTGACAGGGCGAGAGACCCAGTACTTC. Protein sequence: CSEVTGRETQYF. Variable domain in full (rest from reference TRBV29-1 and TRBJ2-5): SAVISQKPSRDICQRGTSLTIQCQVDSQVTMMFWYRQQPGQSLTLIATANQGSEATYESGFVIDKFPISRPNLTFSTLTVSNMSPEDSSIYLCSEVTGRETQYFGPGTRLLVL.

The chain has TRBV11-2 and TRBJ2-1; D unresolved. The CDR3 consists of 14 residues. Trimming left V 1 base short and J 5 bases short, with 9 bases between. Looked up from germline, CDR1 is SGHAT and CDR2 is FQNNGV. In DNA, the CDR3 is TGTGCCAGCAGCTTAGCATGGTCTAACAATGAGCAGTTCTTC. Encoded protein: CASSLAWSNNEQFF.

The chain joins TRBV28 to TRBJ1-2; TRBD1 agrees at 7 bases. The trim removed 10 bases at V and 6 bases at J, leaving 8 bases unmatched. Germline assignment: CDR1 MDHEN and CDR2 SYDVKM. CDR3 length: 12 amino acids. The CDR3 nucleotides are TGTGCCATCTTGCAGGGGGGTCATGGCTACACCTTC. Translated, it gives CAILQGGHGYTF.

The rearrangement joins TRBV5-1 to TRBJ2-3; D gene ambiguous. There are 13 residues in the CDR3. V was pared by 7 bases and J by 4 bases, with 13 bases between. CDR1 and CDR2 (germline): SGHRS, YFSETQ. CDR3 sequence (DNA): TGCGCCAGCGGCTCCCATATTCCAGATACGCAGTATTTT. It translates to CASGSHIPDTQYF.

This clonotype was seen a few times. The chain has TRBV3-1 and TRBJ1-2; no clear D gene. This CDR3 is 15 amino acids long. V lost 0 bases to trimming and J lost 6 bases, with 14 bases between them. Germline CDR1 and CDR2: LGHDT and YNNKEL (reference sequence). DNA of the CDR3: TGTGCCAGCAGCCAAGATCGGGCCCCTGGGAATGGCTACACCTTC. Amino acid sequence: CASSQDRAPGNGYTF.

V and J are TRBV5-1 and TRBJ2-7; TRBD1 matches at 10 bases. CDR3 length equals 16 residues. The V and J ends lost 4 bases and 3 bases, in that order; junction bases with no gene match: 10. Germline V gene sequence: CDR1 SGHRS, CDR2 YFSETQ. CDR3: CASSTRRQGAVYEQYF. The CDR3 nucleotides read TGCGCCAGCAGCACGCGGCGACAGGGGGCGGTCTACGAGCAGTACTTC.

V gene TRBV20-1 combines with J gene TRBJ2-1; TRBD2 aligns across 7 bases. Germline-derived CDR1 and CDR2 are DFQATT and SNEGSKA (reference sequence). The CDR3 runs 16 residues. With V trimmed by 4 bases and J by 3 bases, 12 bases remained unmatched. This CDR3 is CSAKYPAGLHYNEQFF. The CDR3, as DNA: TGCAGTGCTAAATACCCAGCGGGACTCCACTACAATGAGCAGTTCTTC.